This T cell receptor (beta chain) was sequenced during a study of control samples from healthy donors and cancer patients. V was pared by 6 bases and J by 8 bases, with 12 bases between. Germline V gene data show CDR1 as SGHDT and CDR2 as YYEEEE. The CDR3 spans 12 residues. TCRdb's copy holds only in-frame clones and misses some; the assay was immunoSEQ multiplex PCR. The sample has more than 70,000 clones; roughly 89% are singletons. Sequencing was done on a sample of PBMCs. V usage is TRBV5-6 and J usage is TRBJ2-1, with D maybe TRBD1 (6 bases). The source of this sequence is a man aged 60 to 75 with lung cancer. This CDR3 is CASKGVRDEQFF. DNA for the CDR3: TGTGCCAGCAAGGGGGTTCGCGATGAGCAGTTCTTC.